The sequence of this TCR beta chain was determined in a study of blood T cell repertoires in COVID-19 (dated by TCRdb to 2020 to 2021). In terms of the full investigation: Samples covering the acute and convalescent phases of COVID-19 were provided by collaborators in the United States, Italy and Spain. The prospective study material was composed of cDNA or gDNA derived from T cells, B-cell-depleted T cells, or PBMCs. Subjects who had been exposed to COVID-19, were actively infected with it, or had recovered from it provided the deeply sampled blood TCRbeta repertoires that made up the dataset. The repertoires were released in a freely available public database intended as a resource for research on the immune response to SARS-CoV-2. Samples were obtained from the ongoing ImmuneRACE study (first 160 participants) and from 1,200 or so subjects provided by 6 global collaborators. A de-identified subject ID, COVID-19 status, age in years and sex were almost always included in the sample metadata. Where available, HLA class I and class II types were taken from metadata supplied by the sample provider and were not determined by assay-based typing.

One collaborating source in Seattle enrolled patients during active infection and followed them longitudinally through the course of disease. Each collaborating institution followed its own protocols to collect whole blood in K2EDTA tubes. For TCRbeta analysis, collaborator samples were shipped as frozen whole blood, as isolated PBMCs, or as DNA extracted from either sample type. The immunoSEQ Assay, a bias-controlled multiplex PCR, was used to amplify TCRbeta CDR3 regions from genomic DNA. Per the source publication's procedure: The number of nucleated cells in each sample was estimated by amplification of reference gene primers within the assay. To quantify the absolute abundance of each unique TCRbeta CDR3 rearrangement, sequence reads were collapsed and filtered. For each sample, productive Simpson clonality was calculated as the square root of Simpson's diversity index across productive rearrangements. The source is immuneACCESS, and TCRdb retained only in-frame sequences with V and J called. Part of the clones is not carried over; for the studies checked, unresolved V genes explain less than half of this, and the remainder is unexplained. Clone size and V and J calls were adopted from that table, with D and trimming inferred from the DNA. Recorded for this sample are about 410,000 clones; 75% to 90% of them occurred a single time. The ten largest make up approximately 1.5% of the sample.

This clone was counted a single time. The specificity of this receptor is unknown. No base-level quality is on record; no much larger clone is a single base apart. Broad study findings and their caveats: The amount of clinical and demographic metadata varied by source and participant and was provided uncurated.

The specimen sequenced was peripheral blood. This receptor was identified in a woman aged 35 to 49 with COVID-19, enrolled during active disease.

The nucleotide sequence is given as TGTGCCAGCAGCTTAAACCGGGACAGGCCTCTCACAGATACGCAGTATTTT. This gives the protein CASSLNRDRPLTDTQYF. Recombination joined TRBV7-2 with TRBJ2-3; 8 bases in between match TRBD1. CDR1 and CDR2, per the germline V gene, are SGHTA and FQGNSA. The CDR3 spans 17 residues, from the cysteine through the phenylalanine. Just the 51-base CDR3 DNA is kept, in frame starting at base 1. V ends up 2 bases short and J 2 bases short, with an unmatched junction base count of 9.